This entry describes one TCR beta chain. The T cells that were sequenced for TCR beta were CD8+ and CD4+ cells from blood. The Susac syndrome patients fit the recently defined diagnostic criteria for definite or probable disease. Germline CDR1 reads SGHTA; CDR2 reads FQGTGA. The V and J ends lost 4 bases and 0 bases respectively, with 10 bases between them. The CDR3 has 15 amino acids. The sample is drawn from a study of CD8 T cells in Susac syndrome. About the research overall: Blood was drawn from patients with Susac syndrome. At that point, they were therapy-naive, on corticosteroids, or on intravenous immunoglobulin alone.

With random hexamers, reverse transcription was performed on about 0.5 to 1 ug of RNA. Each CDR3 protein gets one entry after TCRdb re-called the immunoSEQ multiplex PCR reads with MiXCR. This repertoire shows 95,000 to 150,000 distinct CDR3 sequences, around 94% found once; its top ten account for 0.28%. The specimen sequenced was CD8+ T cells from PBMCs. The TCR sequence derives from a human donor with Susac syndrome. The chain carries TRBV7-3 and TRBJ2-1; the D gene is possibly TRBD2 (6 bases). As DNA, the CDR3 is TGTGCCAGCAGCTCGCTAGCGACCTCCTACAATGAGCAGTTCTTC. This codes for CASSSLATSYNEQFF.